This TCR beta chain derives from a study of blood T cell repertoires in COVID-19 (TCRdb year 2020). Background for the entire study: The collaborator samples originated in the United States, Italy and Spain and spanned the acute and convalescent phases of COVID-19. A de-identified subject ID, COVID-19 status, age in years and sex were almost always included in the sample metadata. The material from the prospective study consisted of cDNA or gDNA derived from T cells, B-cell-depleted T cells, or PBMCs. Where available, HLA class I and class II types were taken from metadata supplied by the sample provider and were not determined by assay-based typing. Samples came from the ongoing ImmuneRACE study (first 160 participants) plus 1,254 subjects from 6 global collaborators. The dataset comprised deeply sampled blood TCRbeta repertoires from subjects exposed to, actively infected with, or recovered from COVID-19. The repertoires were released in a freely available public database meant as a resource for research on the immune response to SARS-CoV-2.

This clone was recorded only once. Its antigen target is currently unknown. The record has no base qualities; no much larger clone is one base away. Clipping removes 5 bases from V and 8 bases from J, with 9 as the unmatched junction base count. Taken from cysteine to phenylalanine, the CDR3 has 14 residues. Solely the CDR3 DNA is kept, with 42 bases framed from the first base. The germline V gene (reference sequence) supplies CDR1 MNHEY and CDR2 SMNVEV. Each collaborating institution followed its own protocols to collect whole blood in K2EDTA tubes. Collaborator samples were shipped for TCRbeta analysis as frozen whole blood, isolated PBMCs, or DNA extracted from either sample type. TCRbeta CDR3 regions were amplified from genomic DNA by means of the immunoSEQ Assay, a bias-controlled multiplex PCR. The paper's processing steps were these. The number of nucleated cells in each sample was estimated by amplification of reference gene primers within the assay. Sequence reads were collapsed and filtered to measure the absolute abundance of every unique TCRbeta CDR3 rearrangement. For each sample, productive Simpson clonality was calculated as the square root of Simpson's diversity index over productive rearrangements. The table comes from immuneACCESS by way of TCRdb, which keeps in-frame sequences with V and J called. Part of the clones is missing from these tables; in studies checked, under half for an unresolved V gene and the rest for unknown reasons. That table furnishes V, J and clone size, whereas the DNA furnished D and trimming. The sample records more than 200,000 clones, around 90% of which are singletons. The ten biggest clones cover about 0.7% of the sample.

Broader findings and caveats from the paper: The amount of clinical and demographic metadata varied by source and participant and was provided uncurated.

The source of this sequence is a human donor in a cohort sampled during active COVID-19. The rearrangement joined TRBV27 to TRBJ1-2; 9 middle bases align to TRBD1. The sequencing input was peripheral blood. The DNA sequence follows: TGTGCCAGCAGTACCGGACAGGGGTGGAAAGGCTACACCTTC. Its amino acids are CASSTGQGWKGYTF.